These 9 T cell receptor beta chains originate from one sample sequenced in a study of T cell repertoires in cytomegalovirus infection. TCRdb reprocessed the reads with MiXCR, giving one entry per CDR3 protein. This table holds approximately 550,000 distinct CDR3 sequences, approximately 17% found once. Sequenced: CD8+ T cells from PBMCs. Receptor source: a human donor in good health (CMV status not recorded). Some clones in this sample may be carry-over from other donors' samples.

The chain has TRBV27 and TRBJ1-5; unclear D gene. Germline V gene sequence: CDR1 MNHEY, CDR2 SMNVEV (reference sequence). Deletions cut 2 bases from V and 7 bases from J, with 9 bases between. CDR3 length equals 13 residues. The CDR3 protein is CASSLTPEQPQHF. CDR3 DNA sequence: TGTGCCAGCAGTTTAACCCCGGAACAGCCCCAGCATTTT.

A remark on this clonotype: The CDR3 ends on some other residue instead of the conserved phenylalanine or tryptophan, so this is likely a read error. The chain couples TRBV5-5 to TRBJ2-1, with 9 bases identical to TRBD2. The germline V gene has CDR1 SGHKS and CDR2 YYEKEE (reference sequence). After removal of 2 bases from V and 9 bases from J, the junction contained 9 bases not matched to a gene. The CDR3 consists of 15 residues. This CDR3 reads CASSFRTSVEFEQFL. CDR3 nucleotides: TGTGCCAGCAGCTTTCGGACTAGCGTAGAATTTGAGCAGTTCTTA.

This clonotype was counted once. J is TRBJ2-3 and V is TRBV7-2; D unresolved. The CDR3 consists of 13 residues. Germline values: CDR1 SGHTA, CDR2 FQGNSA. The V end lost 3 bases, the J end lost 7 bases, and 11 bases lay between the germline ends. The CDR3, as DNA: TGTGCCAGCAGCTTCCGCATTCGGTATACGCAGTATTTT. Protein product: CASSFRIRYTQYF. Using reference TRBV7-2 and TRBJ2-3 for the parts outside the CDR3, the full variable domain is GAGVSQSPSNKVTEKGKDVELRCDPISGHTALYWYRQSLGQGLEFLIYFQGNSAPDKSGLPSDRFSAERTGGSVSTLTIQRTQQEDSAVYLCASSFRIRYTQYFGPGTRLTVL.

Only a few counts were recorded for this clonotype. This chain joins TRBV19 and TRBJ2-7, with D unresolved. V was cut by 3 bases and J by 4 bases, with 13 bases left in between. The CDR3 runs 14 residues. CDR1 and CDR2 from the germline V gene are LNHDA and SQIVND (reference sequence). CDR3 residues: CASSIDTLGYEQYF. The CDR3 region has the DNA TGTGCCAGTAGTATCGACACCCTTGGGTACGAGCAGTACTTC.

This clonotype was counted between two and nine times. The chain recombines TRBV19 with TRBJ1-1; TRBD1 matches at 7 bases. The CDR3 contains 13 residues. Per the germline V gene, CDR1 is LNHDA and CDR2 is SQIVND (reference sequence). Trimming cost V 8 bases and J 8 bases; bases outside gene matches: 11. This CDR3 reads CASAMRGRTEAFF. CDR3 nucleotides: TGTGCCAGTGCTATGAGGGGGCGAACCGAAGCTTTCTTT.

The chain combines TRBV4-1 with TRBJ2-3; TRBD1 aligns across 9 bases. The germline gives CDR1 MGHRA, CDR2 YSYEKL. Germline trimming cut 4 bases from V and 3 bases from J; bases unmatched to any gene: 8. The CDR3 has 16 residues. The chain's CDR3 is CASSPIHGTGTDTQYF. For the CDR3, the DNA is TGCGCCAGCAGCCCAATTCACGGGACAGGGACAGATACGCAGTATTTT.

The chain links TRBV9 to TRBJ2-5; D gene uncertain. CDR3 length: 15 amino acids. V was pared by 5 bases and J by 5 bases, with 19 bases between. Germline-derived CDR1 and CDR2 are SGDLS and YYNGEE. CDR3 coding DNA: TGTGCCAGCAGTGCGACCCACAATTTACTGGAGACCCAGTACTTC. This codes for CASSATHNLLETQYF.

The sample holds a few counts of this clonotype. This chain uses TRBV7-3 with TRBJ2-7; D uncertain. Trimming removed 5 bases from V and 3 bases from J, with 23 bases in between. CDR3 length: 17 amino acids. Germline CDR1 SGHTA, CDR2 FQGTGA. CDR3 loop: CASSPPVCGEHDYEQYF. The DNA for the CDR3 is TGTGCCAGCAGCCCCCCGGTTTGCGGTGAACACGACTACGAGCAGTACTTC.

J is TRBJ1-1 and V is TRBV20-1; weak D call: TRBD1 (5 bases). The CDR3 contains 14 residues. Per the germline V gene, CDR1 is DFQATT and CDR2 is SNEGSKA (reference sequence). With 0 bases removed from V and 6 bases from J, the gap between germline ends came to 14 bases. The chain's CDR3 is CSARDRHGGAEAFF. CDR3 nucleotide sequence: TGCAGTGCTAGAGATCGGCACGGGGGTGCTGAAGCTTTCTTT.